This T cell receptor (beta chain) was identified during a study of PD-1 and CTLA-4 blockade in melanoma. This CDR3 has 14 amino acids. Germline V gives CDR1 SQVTM, CDR2 ANQGSEA. V was clipped by 6 bases and J by 6 bases; unmatched bases: 9. This table comes from immunoSEQ multiplex PCR, and its TCRdb copy is limited to in-frame clones, with some not included. The table records about 16,000 clones, around 70% of them present only once. The receptor was derived from a human donor with melanoma. The source was CD8+ T cells from peripheral blood, collected from a patient given anti-PD-1 treatment. The gene calls are TRBV29-1 and TRBJ2-2; 8 bases are shared with TRBD1. CDR3 sequence (DNA): TGCAGCGTCCTCGGACAGGGAGTTGCCGGGGAGCTGTTTTTT. It yields the protein CSVLGQGVAGELFF.